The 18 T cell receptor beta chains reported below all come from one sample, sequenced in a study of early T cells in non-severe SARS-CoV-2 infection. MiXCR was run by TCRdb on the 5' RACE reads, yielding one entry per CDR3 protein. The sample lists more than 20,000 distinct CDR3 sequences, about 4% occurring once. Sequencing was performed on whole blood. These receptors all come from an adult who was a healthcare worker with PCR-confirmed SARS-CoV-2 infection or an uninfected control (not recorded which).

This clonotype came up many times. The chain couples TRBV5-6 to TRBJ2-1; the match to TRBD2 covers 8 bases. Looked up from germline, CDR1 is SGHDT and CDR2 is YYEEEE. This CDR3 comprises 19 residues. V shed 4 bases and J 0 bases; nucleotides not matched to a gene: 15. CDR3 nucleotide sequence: TGTGCCAGCAGCAAGGAGGCGGGGGGCTATTTCAGCTCCTACAATGAGCAGTTCTTC. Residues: CASSKEAGGYFSSYNEQFF. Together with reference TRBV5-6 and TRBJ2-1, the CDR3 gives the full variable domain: DAGVTQSPTHLIKTRGQQVTLRCSPKSGHDTVSWYQQALGQGPQFIFQYYEEEERQRGNFPDRFSGHQFPNYSSELNVNALLLGDSALYLCASSKEAGGYFSSYNEQFFGPGTRLTVL.

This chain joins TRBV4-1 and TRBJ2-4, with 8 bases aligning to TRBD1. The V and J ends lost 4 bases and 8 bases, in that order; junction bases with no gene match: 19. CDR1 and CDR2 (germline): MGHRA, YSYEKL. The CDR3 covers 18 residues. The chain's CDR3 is CASSRVAPLQDREDIQYF. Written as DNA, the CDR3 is TGCGCCAGCAGCCGAGTAGCACCGCTTCAGGACAGGGAGGACATTCAGTACTTC.

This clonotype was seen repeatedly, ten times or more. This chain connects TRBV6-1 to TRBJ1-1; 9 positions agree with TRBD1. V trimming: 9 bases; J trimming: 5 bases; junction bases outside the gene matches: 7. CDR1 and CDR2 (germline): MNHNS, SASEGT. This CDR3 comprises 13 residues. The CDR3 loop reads CASGDRVGTEAFF. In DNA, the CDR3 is TGTGCCAGTGGGGACAGGGTGGGGACTGAAGCTTTCTTT.

The CDR3 protein is CASSLRPHWGDTQYF. CDR3 coding DNA: TGTGCCAGCAGCTTAAGACCCCACTGGGGAGATACGCAGTATTTT. The chain recombines TRBV7-3 with TRBJ2-3; D not certain. The CDR3 is made up of 15 amino acids. CDR1 is SGHTA, CDR2 FQGTGA, per germline. V lost 1 base to trimming and J lost 5 bases, with 13 bases between them.

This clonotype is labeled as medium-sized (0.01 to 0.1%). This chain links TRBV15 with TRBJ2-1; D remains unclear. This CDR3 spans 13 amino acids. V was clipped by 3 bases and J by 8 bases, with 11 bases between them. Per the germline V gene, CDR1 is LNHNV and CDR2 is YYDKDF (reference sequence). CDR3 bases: TGTGCCACCAGCAGGCGCCTGACCCATGAGCAGTTCTTC. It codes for CATSRRLTHEQFF.

The chain's CDR3 is CAISGQRGQPYEQYF. The CDR3 nucleotides are TGTGCCATCAGTGGTCAGAGGGGGCAACCCTACGAGCAGTACTTC. V usage is TRBV10-3 and J usage is TRBJ2-7; 7 positions match TRBD1. The V gene's germline CDR1 is ENHRY and CDR2 SYGVKD. The V and J ends lost 4 bases and 2 bases, in that order; junction bases with no gene match: 8. The CDR3 extends over 15 amino acids.

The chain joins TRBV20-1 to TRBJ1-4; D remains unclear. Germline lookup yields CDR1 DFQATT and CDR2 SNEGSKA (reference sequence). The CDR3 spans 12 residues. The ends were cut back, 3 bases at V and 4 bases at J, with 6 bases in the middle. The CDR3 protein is CSASNGNEKLFF. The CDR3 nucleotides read TGCAGTGCTAGTAACGGTAATGAAAAACTGTTTTTT.

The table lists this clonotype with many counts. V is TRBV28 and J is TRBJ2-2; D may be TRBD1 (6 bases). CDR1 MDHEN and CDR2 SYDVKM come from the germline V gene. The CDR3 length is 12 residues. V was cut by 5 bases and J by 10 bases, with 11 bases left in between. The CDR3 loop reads CASSDRPLELFF. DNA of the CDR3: TGTGCCAGCAGTGACAGGCCCCTGGAGCTGTTTTTT.

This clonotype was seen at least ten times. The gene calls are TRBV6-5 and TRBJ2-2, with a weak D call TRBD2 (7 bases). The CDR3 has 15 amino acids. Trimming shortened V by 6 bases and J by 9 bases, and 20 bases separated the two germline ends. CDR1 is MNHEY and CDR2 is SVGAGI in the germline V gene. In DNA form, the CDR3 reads TGTGCCAGCAGGCTCCGGGTCTCGGGGGGCCGGGAGCTGTTTTTT. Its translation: CASRLRVSGGRELFF.

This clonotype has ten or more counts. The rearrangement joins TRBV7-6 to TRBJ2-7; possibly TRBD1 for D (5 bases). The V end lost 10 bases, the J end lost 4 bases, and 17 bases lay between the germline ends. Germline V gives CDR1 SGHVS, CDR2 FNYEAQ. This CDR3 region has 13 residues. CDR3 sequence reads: CANRPTRGYEQYF. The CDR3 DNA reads TGTGCCAACAGGCCCACCCGAGGATACGAGCAGTACTTC. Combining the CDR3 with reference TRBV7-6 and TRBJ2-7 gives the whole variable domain GAGVSQSPRYKVTKRGQDVALRCDPISGHVSLYWYRQALGQGPEFLTYFNYEAQQDKSGLPNDRFSAERPEGSISTLTIQRTEQRDSAMYRCANRPTRGYEQYFGPGTRLTVT.

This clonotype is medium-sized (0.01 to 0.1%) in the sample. The CDR3 is CSARDRGGQETQYF. As DNA, the CDR3 is TGCAGTGCTAGAGACCGCGGGGGGCAAGAGACCCAGTACTTC. This sequence joins TRBV20-1 and TRBJ2-5; the match to TRBD2 covers 8 bases. Germline V gives CDR1 DFQATT, CDR2 SNEGSKA (reference sequence). The V gene end was trimmed by 0 bases and the J gene end by 2 bases; junction bases not matched to a gene: 2. The CDR3 consists of 14 residues.

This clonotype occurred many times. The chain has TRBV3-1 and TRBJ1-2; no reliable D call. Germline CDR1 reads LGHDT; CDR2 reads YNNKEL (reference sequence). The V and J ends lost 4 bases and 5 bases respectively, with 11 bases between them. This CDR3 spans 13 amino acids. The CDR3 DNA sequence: TGTGCCAGCAGCCCGGACCGTGCGTATGGCTACACCTTC. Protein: CASSPDRAYGYTF.

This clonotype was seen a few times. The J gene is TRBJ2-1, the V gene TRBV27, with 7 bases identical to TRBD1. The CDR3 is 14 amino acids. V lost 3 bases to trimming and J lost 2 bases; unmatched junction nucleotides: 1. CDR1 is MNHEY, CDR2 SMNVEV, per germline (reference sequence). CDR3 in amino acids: CASSLGQPYNEQFF. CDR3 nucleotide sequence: TGTGCCAGCAGTTTGGGACAGCCCTACAATGAGCAGTTCTTC.

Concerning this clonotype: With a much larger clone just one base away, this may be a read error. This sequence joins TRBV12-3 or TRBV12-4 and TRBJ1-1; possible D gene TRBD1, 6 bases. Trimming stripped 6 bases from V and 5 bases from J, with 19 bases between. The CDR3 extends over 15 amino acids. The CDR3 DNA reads TGTGCCAGCAGGACCCGGGGGGCGCGGTCGACTGAAGCTTTCTTT. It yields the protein CASRTRGARSTEAFF.

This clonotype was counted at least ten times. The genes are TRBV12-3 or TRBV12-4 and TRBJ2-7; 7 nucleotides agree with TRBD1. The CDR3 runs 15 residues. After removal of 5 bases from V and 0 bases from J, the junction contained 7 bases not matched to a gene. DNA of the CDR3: TGTGCCAGCAGTGAAGGGGGCGCCAGCTCCTACGAGCAGTACTTC. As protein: CASSEGGASSYEQYF.

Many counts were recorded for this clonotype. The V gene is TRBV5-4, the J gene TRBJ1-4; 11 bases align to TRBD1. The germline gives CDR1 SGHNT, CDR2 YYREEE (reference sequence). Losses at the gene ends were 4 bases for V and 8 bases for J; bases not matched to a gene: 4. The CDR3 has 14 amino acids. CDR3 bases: TGTGCCAGCAGCCTGGACAGGGGGCAAGAAAAACTGTTTTTT. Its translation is CASSLDRGQEKLFF.

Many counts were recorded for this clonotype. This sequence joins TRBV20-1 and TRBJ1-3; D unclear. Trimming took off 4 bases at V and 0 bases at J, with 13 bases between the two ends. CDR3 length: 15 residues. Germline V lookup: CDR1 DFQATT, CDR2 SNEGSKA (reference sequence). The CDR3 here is CSATSDGNSGNTIYF. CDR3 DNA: TGCAGTGCTACGTCTGACGGAAACTCTGGAAACACCATATATTTT.

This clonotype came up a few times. CDR3 sequence: CASSLGGRSITEAFF. CDR3 DNA sequence: TGCGCCAGCAGCTTGGGGGGCAGAAGTATCACTGAAGCTTTCTTT. The chain combines TRBV5-1 with TRBJ1-1; perhaps TRBD1 as D (5 bases). Germline lookup yields CDR1 SGHRS and CDR2 YFSETQ. This CDR3 is 15 amino acids long. Trimming pared 0 bases from V and 4 bases from J, leaving 13 bases between.